This T cell receptor beta chain appears in the sequencing data of a study of T cell responses to AZD1222 COVID-19 vaccine. Whole-study context: Doses given second, at about 4 or about 12 weeks, were pooled. Study results and caveats: There were mostly white British donors and more females than males, and clonal diversity was possibly underestimated. Nearly half of unique spike-specific TCRs reportedly avoided B.1.351 and B.1.1.7 mutated regions. The study found Spike-specific TCR breadth and depth rose after two AZD1222 doses.

As for this clone: Its antigen is currently unknown.

Method: immunoSEQ multiplex PCR; TCRdb's copy keeps in-frame clones and lacks some. The data hold more than 150,000 clones, with 85% to 95% observed a single time. With 1 base removed from V and 0 bases from J, the gap between germline ends came to 3 bases. Per the germline V gene, CDR1 is KGHSH and CDR2 is LQKENI. CDR3 size: 13 residues. The source material was peripheral blood, sampled on day 0 of AZD1222 vaccination. The TCR comes from an adult in good health. This sequence joins TRBV18 and TRBJ1-2; D is uncertain. CDR3 region: CASSPQTNYGYTF. CDR3 bases: TGTGCCAGCTCACCACAGACTAACTATGGCTACACCTTC.